The 19 T cell receptor beta chains presented below share a single source sample, sequenced in a study of identical twins. TCRdb reprocessed the 5' RACE reads via MiXCR and lists one record per CDR3 protein. This table has 250,000 or so distinct CDR3 sequences, 10% to 15% appearing once. These records were also assigned to another study, of yellow fever vaccine responses in identical twins.

The sample comprised memory (CD45RO+) T cells sorted from blood. These TCRs come from a woman in her late teens or twenties in good health.

This clonotype was detected ten times or more. The V gene is TRBV7-6, the J gene TRBJ2-1; TRBD2 agrees at 12 bases. V dropped 8 bases and J dropped 7; count of bases not matched to a gene: 15. CDR1 and CDR2 from the germline V gene are SGHVS and FNYEAQ. This CDR3 contains 17 residues. CDR3 region: CASERLATTSGGNEQFF. The CDR3 DNA is TGTGCCAGCGAGCGGCTAGCAACGACTAGCGGGGGTAATGAGCAGTTCTTC.

This clonotype has just a few counts. This chain links TRBV6-5 with TRBJ2-7; maybe TRBD1 (6 bases). The CDR3 totals 15 residues. The ends were cut back, 0 bases at V and 3 bases at J, with 12 bases in the middle. Germline V gene sequence: CDR1 MNHEY, CDR2 SVGAGI. This CDR3 is CASSYSYGQNYEQYF. In DNA form, the CDR3 reads TGTGCCAGCAGTTACTCCTACGGACAGAACTACGAGCAGTACTTC.

This clonotype has a handful of counts. The chain carries TRBV7-6 and TRBJ2-1; 7 bases match TRBD2. The CDR3 runs to 13 residues. The germline gives CDR1 SGHVS, CDR2 FNYEAQ. With 5 bases clipped from V and 8 bases from J, the junction kept 6 bases outside the gene matches. This CDR3 is CASSRTSGHEQFF. In nucleotides, the CDR3 is TGTGCCAGCAGCCGGACTAGTGGCCATGAGCAGTTCTTC.

This clonotype showed up just a few times. This chain connects TRBV6-2 or TRBV6-3 to TRBJ2-2; D unclear. The germline V gene encodes CDR1 MNHEY and CDR2 SVGEGT. The CDR3 is 15 amino acids. V lost 3 bases and J lost 4, with 12 bases in between. CDR3 in amino acids: CASSYTPWGTGELFF. In DNA form, the CDR3 reads TGTGCCAGCAGTTATACCCCCTGGGGCACCGGGGAGCTGTTTTTT.

The chain carries TRBV6-4 and TRBJ2-4; D assignment may be TRBD1 or TRBD2 (5 bases each). Germline V gene lookup returns CDR1 MRHNA and CDR2 SNTAGT. The CDR3 runs 19 residues. With 0 bases removed from V and 0 bases from J, the gap between germline ends came to 18 bases. The CDR3, as DNA: TGTGCCAGCAGTGACTCCCCCGGGGCGGACAAACTAGCCAAAAACATTCAGTACTTC. This translates into CASSDSPGADKLAKNIQYF.

This clonotype has a handful of counts. The chain recombines TRBV20-1 with TRBJ1-2; D gene uncertain. The CDR3 runs to 12 residues. Trimming took 8 bases from V and 0 from J, leaving 10 bases between them. Germline V gene data show CDR1 as DFQATT and CDR2 as SNEGSKA (reference sequence). CDR3 DNA sequence: TGCAGTCCGCAGGCCTCTAACTATGGCTACACCTTC. It translates to CSPQASNYGYTF.

CDR3 amino acids: CASSNSGGRSYEQYF. The DNA for the CDR3 is TGTGCCAGCAGCAATAGCGGGGGGCGCTCCTACGAGCAGTACTTC. The rearrangement uses TRBV7-2 and TRBJ2-7; TRBD2 matches at 10 bases. Trimming at V came to 5 bases and at J to 0 bases, leaving 4 bases not matched to a gene. Germline CDR1 is SGHTA and CDR2 is FQGNSA. The CDR3 is made up of 15 amino acids.

This clonotype occurred many times. The J gene is TRBJ1-4, the V gene TRBV7-9; TRBD1 is a possible D gene (5 bases). Trimming removed 1 base from V and 5 bases from J, with 11 bases in between. The germline V gene has CDR1 SEHNR and CDR2 FQNEAQ (reference sequence). There are 15 residues in the CDR3. The CDR3 is CASSLGDSRNEKLFF. CDR3 coding DNA: TGTGCCAGCAGCTTAGGAGACAGCCGAAATGAAAAACTGTTTTTT.

This rearrangement joins TRBV5-1 to TRBJ2-1; 8 bases are shared with TRBD2. The CDR3 covers 17 residues. Trimming cost V 5 bases and J 4 bases; bases outside gene matches: 14. In germline, CDR1 is SGHRS, CDR2 YFSETQ. CDR3 in amino acids: CASRPTVSGSGYNEQFF. The CDR3 region has the DNA TGCGCCAGCAGACCCACGGTGAGCGGGAGTGGGTACAATGAGCAGTTCTTC.

This clonotype was observed a few times. The chain links TRBV28 to TRBJ1-6; 9 bases align to TRBD1. Germline-derived CDR1 and CDR2 are MDHEN and SYDVKM. The trim removed 2 bases at V and 10 bases at J, leaving 3 bases unmatched. The CDR3 length is 14 residues. The CDR3 spells CASSLTGGESPLHF. The CDR3 region has the DNA TGTGCCAGCAGTTTAACAGGGGGCGAATCACCCCTCCACTTT.

The table lists this clonotype with many counts. J is TRBJ2-7 and V is TRBV10-3, with TRBD2 matching 14 bases. Germline V gives CDR1 ENHRY, CDR2 SYGVKD. Germline trimming cut 6 bases from V and 3 bases from J; bases unmatched to any gene: 1. The CDR3 loop spans 14 amino acids. Here the CDR3 reads CAIRGLAGDYEQYF. CDR3 coding DNA: TGTGCCATCAGGGGACTAGCGGGGGACTACGAGCAGTACTTC.

The chain has TRBV15 and TRBJ2-1, with no clear D. CDR1 and CDR2 (germline): LNHNV, YYDKDF (reference sequence). The CDR3 has 13 amino acids. V was trimmed by 1 base and J by 7 bases, leaving 8 bases between them. The CDR3 loop reads CATSRVLLNEQFF. CDR3 in DNA: TGTGCCACCAGCAGAGTTCTGTTGAATGAGCAGTTCTTC.

The rearrangement uses TRBV4-2 and TRBJ1-2, with D tentatively TRBD1 (6 bases). Germline CDR1 reads LGHNA; CDR2 reads YNFKEQ. Trimming stripped 2 bases from V and 4 bases from J, with 11 bases between. The CDR3 has 14 amino acids. CDR3: CASSQSGQLYGYTF. The CDR3 coding sequence is TGTGCCAGCAGCCAATCTGGACAGCTCTATGGCTACACCTTC.

There are many counts of this clonotype. The chain has TRBV2 and TRBJ2-5; possible D gene TRBD1, 5 bases. The germline V gene has CDR1 SNHLY and CDR2 FYNNEI. V gave up 5 bases and J gave up 2 bases, with 9 bases separating them. This CDR3 has 13 residues. The CDR3 spells CASSRDRQETQYF. The CDR3 DNA reads TGTGCCAGCAGTCGAGACAGACAAGAGACCCAGTACTTC.

The sample holds many counts of this clonotype. The rearrangement links TRBV7-8 to TRBJ1-6, with TRBD1 identical over 9 bases. CDR3 size: 15 residues. V lost 5 bases and J lost 6; bases outside the gene matches: 5. CDR1 and CDR2 from the germline V gene are SGHVS and FQNEAQ. Written as DNA, the CDR3 is TGTGCCAGCAGCCTCAGGGACAGGGCTAATTCACCCCTCCACTTT. It codes for CASSLRDRANSPLHF.

The chain couples TRBV4-3 to TRBJ2-7, with 8 bases lining up with TRBD1. V lost 0 bases, J lost 4 bases, and 5 bases stayed unmatched. Germline values: CDR1 LGHNA, CDR2 YSLEER. The CDR3 loop spans 15 amino acids. The CDR3 reads CASSQEGRGRYEQYF. CDR3 DNA: TGCGCCAGCAGCCAAGAAGGCAGGGGGCGGTACGAGCAGTACTTC.

This clonotype was detected many times. V usage is TRBV28 and J usage is TRBJ2-7; D gene uncertain. This CDR3 is 15 amino acids long. Looked up from germline, CDR1 is MDHEN and CDR2 is SYDVKM. Trimming stripped 8 bases from V and 2 bases from J, with 19 bases between. For the CDR3, the DNA is TGTGCCAGCCGCCCAGCCCACCAGATCGCCTACGAGCAGTACTTC. Its translation is CASRPAHQIAYEQYF. The full variable domain, rest sourced from reference TRBV28 and TRBJ2-7, is DVKVTQSSRYLVKRTGEKVFLECVQDMDHENMFWYRQDPGLGLRLIYFSYDVKMKEKGDIPEGYSVSREKKERFSLILESASTNQTSMYLCASRPAHQIAYEQYFGPGTRLTVT.

This clonotype was picked up a small number of times. The chain carries TRBV4-3 and TRBJ2-1, with 7 nucleotides matching TRBD2. CDR1 and CDR2 (germline): LGHNA, YSLEER. The CDR3 extends over 13 amino acids. The V and J ends lost 3 bases and 10 bases, in that order; junction bases with no gene match: 6. CDR3 bases: TGCGCCAGCAGCCAGGTAGCGGGCCGCGAGCAGTTCTTC. Translated, it gives CASSQVAGREQFF.

This chain uses TRBV20-1 with TRBJ2-7; the match to TRBD2 covers 9 bases. Germline CDR1 and CDR2: DFQATT and SNEGSKA (reference sequence). The CDR3 has 17 amino acids. J gave up 2 bases and V 3 bases, and 14 bases lay outside the gene matches. Here the CDR3 reads CSASLGLAGRGTYEQYF. The CDR3, as DNA: TGCAGTGCTAGTCTCGGGCTAGCGGGACGAGGGACCTACGAGCAGTACTTC.